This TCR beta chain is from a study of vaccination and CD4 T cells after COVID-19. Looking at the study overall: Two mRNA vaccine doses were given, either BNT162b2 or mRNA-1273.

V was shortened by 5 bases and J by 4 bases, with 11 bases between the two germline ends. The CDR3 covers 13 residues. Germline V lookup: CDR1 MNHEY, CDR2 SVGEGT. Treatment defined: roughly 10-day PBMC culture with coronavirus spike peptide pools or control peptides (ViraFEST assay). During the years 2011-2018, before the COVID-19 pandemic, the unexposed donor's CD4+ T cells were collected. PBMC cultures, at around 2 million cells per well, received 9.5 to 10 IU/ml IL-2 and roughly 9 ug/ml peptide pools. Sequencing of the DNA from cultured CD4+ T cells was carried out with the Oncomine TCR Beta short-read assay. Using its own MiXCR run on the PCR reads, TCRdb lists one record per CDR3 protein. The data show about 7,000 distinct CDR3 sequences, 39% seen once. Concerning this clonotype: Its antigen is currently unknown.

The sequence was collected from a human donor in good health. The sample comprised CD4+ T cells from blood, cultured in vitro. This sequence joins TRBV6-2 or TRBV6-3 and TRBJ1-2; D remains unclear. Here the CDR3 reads CASSEQVLYGYTF. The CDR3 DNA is TGTGCCAGCAGTGAGCAGGTGCTCTATGGCTACACCTTC.